This entry is about one T cell receptor beta chain. As yet, its antigen is unknown. TCRdb's table, derived via immunoSEQ multiplex PCR, lists solely in-frame clones and lacks some. The repertoire holds under 12,000 clones, with around nine tenths as singletons. The source of the sample is a study of OX40 agonist ivuxolimab in advanced cancers. Study at large: The dose-escalation group included hepatocellular carcinoma, melanoma, renal cell carcinoma and head and neck cancer. General study results and limits: Expanded clones were, on average, more numerous in CD8+ T cells than in CD4+.

The germline V gene has CDR1 SGHNT and CDR2 YYREEE (reference sequence). Trimming at V came to 3 bases and at J to 10 bases, leaving 6 bases not matched to a gene. The CDR3 totals 15 residues. The genes are TRBV5-4 and TRBJ2-1; 14 bases agree with TRBD2. The sample was CD4+ or CD8+ T cells sorted from blood, taken in a trial of the OX40 agonist ivuxolimab. This clonotype originated in an adult with an advanced solid tumor such as melanoma, head and neck, liver or kidney cancer. CDR3 nucleotides: TGTGCCAGCAGCTGGCGGGGACTAGCGGGAGACGAGCAGTTCTTC. It specifies CASSWRGLAGDEQFF.